The T cell receptor (beta chain) under discussion was sequenced for a study of cytomegalovirus exposure and HLA in healthy donors. TCRdb's copy holds only in-frame clones and misses some; the assay was immunoSEQ multiplex PCR. The table has more than 90,000 clones, about 84% seen once. An approximately 120-subject validation cohort, separate from the approximately 670-subject first cohort, supplied the donors. Specimen: PBMCs. This clonotype originated in a young man in good health and CMV-seronegative.

The CDR3 sequence is CASAPQGSYEQYF. CDR3 DNA sequence: TGTGCTAGTGCCCCGCAGGGGTCCTACGAGCAGTACTTC. This chain uses TRBV12-5 with TRBJ2-7; D is perhaps TRBD1 (6 bases). V gave up 7 bases and J gave up 1 base, with 11 bases separating them. The CDR3 consists of 13 residues. The germline V gene encodes CDR1 LGHNT and CDR2 FRNRAP.